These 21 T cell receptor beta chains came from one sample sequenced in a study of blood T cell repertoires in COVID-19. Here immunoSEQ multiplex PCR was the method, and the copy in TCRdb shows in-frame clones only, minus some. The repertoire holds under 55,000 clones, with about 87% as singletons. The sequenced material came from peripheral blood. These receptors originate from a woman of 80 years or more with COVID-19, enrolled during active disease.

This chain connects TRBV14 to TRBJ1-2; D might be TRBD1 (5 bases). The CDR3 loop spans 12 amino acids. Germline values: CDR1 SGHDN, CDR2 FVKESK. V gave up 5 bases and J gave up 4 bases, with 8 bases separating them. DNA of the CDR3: TGTGCCAGCAGCGCGGGGGGCTATGGCTACACCTTC. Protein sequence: CASSAGGYGYTF.

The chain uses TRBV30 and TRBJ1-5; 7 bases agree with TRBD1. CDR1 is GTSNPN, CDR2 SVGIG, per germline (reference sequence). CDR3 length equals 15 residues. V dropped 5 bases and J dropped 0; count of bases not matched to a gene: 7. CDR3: CAWSDRVASNQPQHF. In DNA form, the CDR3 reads TGTGCCTGGTCAGACAGGGTCGCTAGCAATCAGCCCCAGCATTTT. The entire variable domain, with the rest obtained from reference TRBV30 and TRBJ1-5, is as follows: SQTIHQWPATLVQPVGSPLSLECTVEGTSNPNLYWYRQAAGRGLQLLFYSVGIGQISSEVPQNLSASRPQDRQFILSSKKLLLSDSGFYLCAWSDRVASNQPQHFGDGTRLSIL.

Written as DNA, the CDR3 is TGTGCCAGCAGCTTAAGGCGGTTGAACACTGAAGCTTTCTTT. This gives the protein CASSLRRLNTEAFF. The chain employs TRBV7-8 and TRBJ1-1; D is ambiguous. The CDR3 totals 14 residues. Trimming left V 2 bases short and J 0 bases short, with 7 bases between. In germline, CDR1 is SGHVS, CDR2 FQNEAQ.

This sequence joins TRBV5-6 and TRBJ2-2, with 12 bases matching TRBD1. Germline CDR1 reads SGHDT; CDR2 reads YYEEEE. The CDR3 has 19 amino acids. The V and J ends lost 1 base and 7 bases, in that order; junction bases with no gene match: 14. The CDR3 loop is CASSLIGERDRGPFGELFF. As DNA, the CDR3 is TGTGCCAGCAGCTTGATAGGGGAGCGGGACAGGGGGCCTTTCGGGGAGCTGTTTTTT.

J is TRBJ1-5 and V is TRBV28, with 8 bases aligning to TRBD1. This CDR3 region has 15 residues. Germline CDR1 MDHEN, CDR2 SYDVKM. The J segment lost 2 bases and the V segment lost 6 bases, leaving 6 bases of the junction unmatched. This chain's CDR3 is CASSRPGQGNQPQHF. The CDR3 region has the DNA TGTGCCAGCAGCCGACCGGGACAGGGCAATCAGCCCCAGCATTTT. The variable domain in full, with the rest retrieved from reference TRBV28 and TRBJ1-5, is DVKVTQSSRYLVKRTGEKVFLECVQDMDHENMFWYRQDPGLGLRLIYFSYDVKMKEKGDIPEGYSVSREKKERFSLILESASTNQTSMYLCASSRPGQGNQPQHFGDGTRLSIL.

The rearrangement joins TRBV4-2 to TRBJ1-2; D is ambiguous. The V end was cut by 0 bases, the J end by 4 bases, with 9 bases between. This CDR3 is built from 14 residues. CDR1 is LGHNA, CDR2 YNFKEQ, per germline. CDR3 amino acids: CASSQDSQIYGYTF. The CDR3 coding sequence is TGTGCCAGCAGCCAAGATTCACAGATCTATGGCTACACCTTC.

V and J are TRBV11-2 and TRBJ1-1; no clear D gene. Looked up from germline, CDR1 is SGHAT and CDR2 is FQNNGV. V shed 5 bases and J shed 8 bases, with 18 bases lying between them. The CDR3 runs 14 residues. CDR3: CASSLPLWRTEAFF. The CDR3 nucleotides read TGTGCCAGCAGCCTACCCCTCTGGAGGACCGAAGCTTTCTTT.

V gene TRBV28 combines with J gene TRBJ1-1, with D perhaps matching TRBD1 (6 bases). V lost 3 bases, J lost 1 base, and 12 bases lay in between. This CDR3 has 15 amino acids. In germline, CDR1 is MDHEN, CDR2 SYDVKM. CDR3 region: CASSFRGRGNTEAFF. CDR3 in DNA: TGTGCCAGCAGTTTCAGGGGACGGGGGAACACTGAAGCTTTCTTT. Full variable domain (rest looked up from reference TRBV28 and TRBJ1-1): DVKVTQSSRYLVKRTGEKVFLECVQDMDHENMFWYRQDPGLGLRLIYFSYDVKMKEKGDIPEGYSVSREKKERFSLILESASTNQTSMYLCASSFRGRGNTEAFFGQGTRLTVV.

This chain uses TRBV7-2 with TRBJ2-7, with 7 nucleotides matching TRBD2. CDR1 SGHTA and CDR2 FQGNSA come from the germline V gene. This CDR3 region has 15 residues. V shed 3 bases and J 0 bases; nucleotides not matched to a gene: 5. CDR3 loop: CASSFPRGSSYEQYF. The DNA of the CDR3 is TGTGCCAGCAGCTTTCCGCGGGGGAGCTCCTACGAGCAGTACTTC.

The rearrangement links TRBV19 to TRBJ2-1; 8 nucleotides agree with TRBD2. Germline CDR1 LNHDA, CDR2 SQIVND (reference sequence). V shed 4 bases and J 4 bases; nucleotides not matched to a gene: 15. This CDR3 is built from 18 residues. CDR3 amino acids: CASSTRRTGGPRYNEQFF. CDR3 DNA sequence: TGTGCCAGTAGTACCCGCCGGACGGGGGGGCCGAGGTACAATGAGCAGTTCTTC.

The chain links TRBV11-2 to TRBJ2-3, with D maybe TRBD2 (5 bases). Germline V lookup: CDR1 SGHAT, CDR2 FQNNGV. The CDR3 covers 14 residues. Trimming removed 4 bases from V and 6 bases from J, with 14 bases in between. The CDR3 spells CASSSGLTPDTQYF. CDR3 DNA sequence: TGTGCCAGCAGCTCCGGACTTACCCCCGATACGCAGTATTTT.

Here the CDR3 reads CAWSVGVGSQPQHF. The CDR3 coding sequence is TGTGCCTGGAGTGTGGGAGTGGGCAGTCAGCCCCAGCATTTT. This chain uses TRBV30 with TRBJ1-5, with D unresolved. Germline CDR1 GTSNPN, CDR2 SVGIG (reference sequence). The CDR3 consists of 14 residues. Trimming took 0 bases from V and 6 from J, leaving 12 bases between them.

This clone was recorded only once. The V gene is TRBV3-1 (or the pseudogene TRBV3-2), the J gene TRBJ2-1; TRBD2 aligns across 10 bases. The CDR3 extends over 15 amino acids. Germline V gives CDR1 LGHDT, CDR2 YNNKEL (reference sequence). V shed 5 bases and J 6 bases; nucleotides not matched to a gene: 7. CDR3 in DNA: TGTGCCAGCAGCGCCAGCGGGAGGGTCATCAATGAGCAGTTCTTC. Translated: CASSASGRVINEQFF.

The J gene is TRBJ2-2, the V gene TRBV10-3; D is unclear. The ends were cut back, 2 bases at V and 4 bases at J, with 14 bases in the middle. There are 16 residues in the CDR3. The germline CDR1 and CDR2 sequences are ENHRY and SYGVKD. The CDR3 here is CAISENARVGTGELFF. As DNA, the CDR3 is TGTGCCATCAGTGAGAACGCCCGGGTGGGCACCGGGGAGCTGTTTTTT.

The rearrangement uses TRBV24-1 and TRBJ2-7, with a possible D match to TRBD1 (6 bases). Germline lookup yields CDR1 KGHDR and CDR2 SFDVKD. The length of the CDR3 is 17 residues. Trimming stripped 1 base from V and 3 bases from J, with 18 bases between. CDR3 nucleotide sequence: TGTGCCACCAGTGATTTCCAGGGGCCACCCGACAGCTACGAGCAGTACTTC. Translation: CATSDFQGPPDSYEQYF.

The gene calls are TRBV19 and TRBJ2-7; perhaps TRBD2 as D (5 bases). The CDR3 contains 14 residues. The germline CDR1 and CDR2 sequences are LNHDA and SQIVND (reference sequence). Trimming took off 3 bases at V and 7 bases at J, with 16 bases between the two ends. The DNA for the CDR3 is TGTGCCAGTAGTATCGGGCTAGCCCTAGGAGAGCAGTACTTC. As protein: CASSIGLALGEQYF.

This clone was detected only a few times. CDR3 region: CASRPIGQGNYGYTF. The DNA for the CDR3 is TGTGCCAGCAGGCCTATAGGACAGGGCAACTATGGCTACACCTTC. The chain joins TRBV2 to TRBJ1-2, with 8 bases that match TRBD1. Germline CDR1 SNHLY, CDR2 FYNNEI. The CDR3 consists of 15 residues. The V segment lost 6 bases and the J segment 2 bases; nucleotides outside the gene matches: 8.

The CDR3 DNA reads as TGTGCCAGCAGCTTCATAACAGGGGTTGCTAATGAAAAACTGTTTTTT. It specifies CASSFITGVANEKLFF. V gene TRBV11-3 combines with J gene TRBJ1-4; 7 positions agree with TRBD1. Germline trimming cut 3 bases from V and 3 bases from J; bases unmatched to any gene: 7. The germline V gene encodes CDR1 SGHNT and CDR2 YENEEA. The CDR3 length is 16 residues. Drawing the rest from reference TRBV11-3 and TRBJ1-4, the complete variable domain is EAGVVQSPRYKIIEKKQPVAFWCNPISGHNTLYWYLQNLGQGPELLIRYENEEAVDDSQLPKDRFSAERLKGVDSTLKIQPAELGDSAVYLCASSFITGVANEKLFFGSGTQLSVL.

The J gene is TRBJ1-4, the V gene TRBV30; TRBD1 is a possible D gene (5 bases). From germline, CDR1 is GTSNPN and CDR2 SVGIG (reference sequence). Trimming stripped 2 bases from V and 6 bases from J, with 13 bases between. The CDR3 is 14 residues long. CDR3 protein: CAWSPLGRDEKLFF. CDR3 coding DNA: TGTGCCTGGAGTCCTCTTGGCAGGGATGAAAAACTGTTTTTT.

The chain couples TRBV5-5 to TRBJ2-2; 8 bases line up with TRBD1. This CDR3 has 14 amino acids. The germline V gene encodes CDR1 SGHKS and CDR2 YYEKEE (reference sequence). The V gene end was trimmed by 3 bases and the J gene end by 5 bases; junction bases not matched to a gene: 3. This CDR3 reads CASSWTGSTGELFF. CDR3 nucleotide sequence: TGTGCCAGCAGCTGGACAGGGTCAACCGGGGAGCTGTTTTTT.

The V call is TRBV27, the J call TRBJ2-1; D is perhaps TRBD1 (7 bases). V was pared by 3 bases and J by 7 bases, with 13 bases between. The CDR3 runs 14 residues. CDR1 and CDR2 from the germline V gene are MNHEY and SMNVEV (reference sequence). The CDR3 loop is CASSFQGGWNEQFF. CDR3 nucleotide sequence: TGTGCCAGCAGTTTCCAGGGGGGTTGGAATGAGCAGTTCTTC.